The 14 T cell receptor beta chains reported below all come from one sample, sequenced in a study of T cell responses to AZD1222 COVID-19 vaccine (dated by TCRdb to the early 2020s). The receptor library was made with the immunoSEQ multiplex PCR assay. TCRdb retrieved this table from immuneACCESS and kept in-frame rearrangements only. Not all clones are present; in checked studies, unresolved V genes account for under half, and no reason is known for the remainder. The sample has around 97,000 clones on record, roughly 88% of them singletons. The ten largest clones add up to about 4.8% of the sample. The sample's time point, from its label and the paper: baseline before first vaccination. The sequencing here drew on peripheral blood, taken on day 0 of AZD1222 vaccination. The receptors were sampled from an adult in good health.

J is TRBJ2-1 and V is TRBV7-2; D is unclear. The germline V gene has CDR1 SGHTA and CDR2 FQGNSA. The length of the CDR3 is 14 residues. The germline V and J ends were trimmed by 1 base and 2 bases, with 6 bases remaining between them. CDR3 amino acids: CASSLDRTYNEQFF. The CDR3 DNA reads TGTGCCAGCAGCTTAGATAGGACCTACAATGAGCAGTTCTTC.

In this sample, this clone turned up once. The chain combines TRBV19 with TRBJ2-5; either TRBD1 or TRBD2 may supply D (5 bases each). V dropped 2 bases and J dropped 5 bases, with 15 bases sitting between them. The CDR3 totals 15 residues. Germline values: CDR1 LNHDA, CDR2 SQIVND (reference sequence). The CDR3 DNA sequence: TGTGCCAGTAGTATAACCGGGACCCTCCGTGAGACCCAGTACTTC. Encoded protein: CASSITGTLRETQYF.

This clone was seen a handful of times. The rearrangement uses TRBV4-2 and TRBJ2-7; 9 nucleotides agree with TRBD1. Germline V lookup: CDR1 LGHNA, CDR2 YNFKEQ. This CDR3 is built from 14 residues. Losses at the gene ends were 3 bases for V and 6 bases for J; bases not matched to a gene: 6. CDR3 region: CASSQGQGTGEQYF. CDR3 bases: TGTGCCAGCAGCCAGGGACAGGGAACGGGCGAGCAGTACTTC.

J is TRBJ2-1 and V is TRBV29-1; weak D call: TRBD1 (5 bases). Germline V gene data show CDR1 as SQVTM and CDR2 as ANQGSEA. The CDR3 has 14 residues. V was shortened by 5 bases and J by 0 bases, with 11 bases between the two germline ends. The CDR3 is CSVWGRISYNEQFF. The CDR3 nucleotides are TGCAGCGTTTGGGGCCGGATCTCCTACAATGAGCAGTTCTTC.

V and J are TRBV27 and TRBJ2-2; no firm D call. The V gene lost 6 bases and the J gene lost 1 base, with 9 bases spanning the gap. The CDR3 is made up of 14 amino acids. Germline CDR1 MNHEY, CDR2 SMNVEV (reference sequence). As DNA, the CDR3 is TGTGCCAGCAGGGGTAGACTGAACACCGGGGAGCTGTTTTTT. It specifies CASRGRLNTGELFF.

The V call is TRBV12-3 or TRBV12-4, the J call TRBJ1-1; unclear D gene. Deletions cut 3 bases from V and 8 bases from J, with 13 bases between. CDR3 size: 13 residues. The CDR3 nucleotides read TGTGCCAGCAGTTTTTCCGGGCTGGGAGAAGCTTTCTTT. It specifies CASSFSGLGEAFF.

In its sample, this clone was seen once. The V gene is TRBV5-1, the J gene TRBJ2-5; no clear D gene. Germline assignment: CDR1 SGHRS and CDR2 YFSETQ. Trimming took off 1 base at V and 5 bases at J, with 9 bases between the two ends. The CDR3 sequence is 13 residues long. DNA of the CDR3: TGCGCCAGCAGCTTGAGTCGGGTCGAGACCCAGTACTTC. It is translated as CASSLSRVETQYF.

The chain recombines TRBV18 with TRBJ1-1; D gene unclear. The CDR3 is made up of 14 amino acids. V lost 5 bases, J lost 4 bases, and 14 bases lay in between. Germline assignment: CDR1 KGHSH and CDR2 LQKENI. The CDR3 nucleotides are TGTGCCAGCTCAAGTAGTGTAGCCACCACTGAAGCTTTCTTT. It specifies CASSSSVATTEAFF.

The chain couples TRBV12-3 or TRBV12-4 to TRBJ1-4; the D is unclear. Trimming cost V 5 bases and J 8 bases, with 9 bases left between them. The CDR3 runs to 12 residues. In DNA form, the CDR3 reads TGTGCCAGCAGTCCCACCTGGGAAAAACTGTTTTTT. Translating gives CASSPTWEKLFF.

The V gene is TRBV15, the J gene TRBJ1-1; D is possibly TRBD1 (6 bases). Germline V lookup: CDR1 LNHNV, CDR2 YYDKDF (reference sequence). Trimming stripped 0 bases from V and 5 bases from J, with 13 bases between. This CDR3 region has 15 residues. Here the CDR3 reads CATSRDWGQFTEAFF. In DNA, the CDR3 is TGTGCCACCAGCAGAGATTGGGGGCAGTTTACTGAAGCTTTCTTT.

V gene TRBV27 combines with J gene TRBJ1-4, with a tentative D call TRBD1 (5 bases). Looked up from germline, CDR1 is MNHEY and CDR2 is SMNVEV (reference sequence). This CDR3 spans 14 amino acids. Trimming shortened V by 8 bases and J by 4 bases, and 14 bases separated the two germline ends. CDR3 sequence: CASGDRPRNEKLFF. The DNA of the CDR3 is TGTGCCAGCGGGGACCGTCCCCGTAATGAAAAACTGTTTTTT.

The V call is TRBV9, the J call TRBJ2-6; D is ambiguous. The CDR3 consists of 14 residues. V lost 3 bases and J lost 4, with 8 bases in between. In germline, CDR1 is SGDLS, CDR2 YYNGEE. CDR3 amino acids: CASSEPGGANVLTF. The DNA of the CDR3 is TGTGCCAGCAGCGAGCCCGGAGGGGCCAACGTCCTGACTTTC.

This chain links TRBV3-1 (or the pseudogene TRBV3-2) with TRBJ1-4; D is unresolved. The CDR3 totals 14 residues. The germline V and J ends were trimmed by 0 bases and 8 bases, with 10 bases remaining between them. Germline V lookup: CDR1 LGHDT, CDR2 YNNKEL (reference sequence). CDR3 residues: CASSQDGVPEKLFF. CDR3 in DNA: TGTGCCAGCAGCCAAGACGGGGTTCCGGAAAAACTGTTTTTT.

The chain uses TRBV30 and TRBJ2-7; 8 nucleotides match TRBD1. The CDR3 is made up of 13 amino acids. With V trimmed by 5 bases and J by 1 base, 4 bases remained unmatched. Germline assignment: CDR1 GTSNPN and CDR2 SVGIG (reference sequence). CDR3 in DNA: TGTGCCTGGCAGACAGGGGCTTCCTACGAGCAGTACTTC. Translating it yields CAWQTGASYEQYF.